One sample yielded the 17 T cell receptor delta chains listed below, sequenced in a study of γδ T cells in repeated Plasmodium falciparum infection. Gammadelta T cells were flow-sorted from PBMC into Vgamma9/Vdelta2+ and Vdelta2-negative populations for bulk analysis. TCRdb redid the clone calls on the multiplex PCR reads with CATT. The sample lists 75,000 to 100,000 delta-chain clones, 1.4% occurring once. The sequencing sample was made of gamma-delta T cells from blood. The receptors here all came from a pool of human donors (malaria-infected and uninfected, not separated).

This clone was recorded a few times. The chain is built from TRDV1 and TRDJ1; a possible D gene is TRDD2 (6 bases). The J gene, missing from TCRdb, was assigned here through DNA to germline matching. The germline V gene encodes CDR1 TSWWSYY and CDR2 QGS. CDR3 size: 17 residues. V was cut by 2 bases and J by 1 base, with 17 bases left in between. This CDR3 is CALGEVSYFTLTDKLIF. The CDR3 nucleotides read TGTGCTCTTGGGGAAGTGTCCTACTTTACTCTCACCGATAAACTCATCTTT.

This clone was seen more than once but under ten times. This DNA translates differently at residue 9 from the TCRdb protein, which is that of a much larger clone; a read error is likely, and the protein shown is the DNA's own translation. The gene calls are TRDV2 and TRDJ2, with 8 bases that match TRDD3. No J segment appears in TCRdb, so it was assigned here by matching the sequence to germline. This CDR3 comprises 14 residues. The J segment lost 6 bases and the V segment lost 1 base, leaving 3 bases of the junction unmatched. Germline assignment: CDR1 GEAIGNYY and CDR2 EKD. This CDR3 reads CACDTGGLAAQLFF. CDR3 coding DNA: TGTGCCTGTGACACTGGGGGATTGGCAGCACAACTCTTCTTT.

This clone showed up just a few times. A single base is all that separates this from a far larger clone, so a read error is likely. Other nucleotide sequences in the sample specify the same CDR3. This chain uses TRDV2 with TRDJ1, with 7 bases fitting TRDD3. Germline assignment: CDR1 GEAIGNYY and CDR2 EKD. The CDR3 loop spans 14 amino acids. The CDR3 loop is CACDLTGENDKLIF. The CDR3 DNA follows: TGTGCTTGTGACCTTACTGGGGAAAACGATAAACTCATCTTT.

A few counts support this clone. This DNA's translation differs at residue 9 from TCRdb's protein, which comes from a much larger clone; a read error is likely, and the protein shown is translated from the DNA. The chain recombines TRDV2 with TRDJ1; D is unclear. TCRdb lists no J gene, so it was determined here by aligning the DNA to germline. The CDR3 is 14 residues long. The V and J ends lost 0 bases and 10 bases respectively, with 17 bases between them. Germline-derived CDR1 and CDR2 are GEAIGNYY and EKD. DNA for the CDR3: TGTGCCTGTGACACCCCTTTTGTAATTGGCGTACTCATCTTT. Translating gives CACDTPFVIGVLIF.

This clone occurred many times. The protein TCRdb lists belongs to a much larger clone and differs from this DNA's translation at residue 14, which points to a read error; the protein shown is made from the DNA. The CDR3 sequence is CACDDMSPGRDRGPIF. CDR3 DNA: TGTGCCTGTGACGACATGTCCCCGGGACGGGATAGGGGACCCATCTTT. The V gene is listed as TRDV2; no J gene was called; the D call of TRDD3 is as the table states it, not checked on the DNA. There are 16 residues in the CDR3. The germline V gene encodes CDR1 GEAIGNYY and CDR2 EKD.

This clone has a count of ten or more. TCRdb lists the protein of a much larger clone for this DNA, which differs at residue 11, so this is likely a read error; the protein given here is translated from the DNA itself. V gene TRDV3 combines with J gene TRDJ1; possibly TRDD3 for D (6 bases). CDR1 and CDR2 from the germline V gene are TVYSNPD and GDNSRS (reference sequence). The CDR3 has 13 amino acids. The CDR3 loop is CAFSGEYTDKPIF. The DNA for the CDR3 is TGTGCCTTTTCTGGGGAATACACCGATAAACCCATCTTT.

Concerning this clone: The likely explanation is a read error, given a far larger clone one base away. This CDR3 is also generated by other DNA sequences in the sample. The V gene call is TRDV2, and the J gene call is absent. Per germline, CDR1 GEAIGNYY and CDR2 EKD. The CDR3 is 15 amino acids. CDR3 loop: CACDPRSGPTAQLFF. The CDR3 nucleotides are TGTGCCTGTGACCCTCGGAGCGGTCCGACAGCACAACTCTTCTTC.

A remark on this clone: A far larger clone lies a single base away; this is likely a read error. The sample contains more than one DNA sequence encoding this CDR3. The chain combines TRAV38-2/DV8 with TRDJ1, with TRDD3 identical over 11 bases. V shed 0 bases and J 0 bases; nucleotides not matched to a gene: 13. Germline V gene lookup returns CDR1 TSESDYY and CDR2 QEAYKQQN. CDR3 size: 20 residues. The CDR3 nucleotides read TGTGCTTATAGGAGCGGGTCTTATTGGGGGATACGCTTGTACACCGATAAACTCATCTTT. Its translation: CAYRSGSYWGIRLYTDKLIF.

About this clone itself: This likely stems from a read error, as it lies one base from a far larger clone. Distinct nucleotide sequences in the sample also encode this CDR3. The V gene is listed as TRDV2; no J gene was called; the table's TRDD3 call for D was not verified on the DNA. Per germline, CDR1 GEAIGNYY and CDR2 EKD. The CDR3 runs 21 residues. CDR3 nucleotides: TGTGCCTGTGACAAGGTTGGGGGTGCTACTGGGGGTCTAAGGTACACCGATAAACTCATCTTC. Protein: CACDKVGGATGGLRYTDKLIF.

This clone was seen a handful of times. The protein given by TCRdb reflects a much larger clone and differs at residue 13 from this DNA's translation, likely from a read error; the protein shown is the DNA's translation. The chain couples TRDV2 to TRDJ1; 10 nucleotides line up with TRDD3. Here the J gene came from matching the DNA to germline, since TCRdb omits it. Germline CDR1 is GEAIGNYY and CDR2 is EKD. This CDR3 region has 17 residues. With V trimmed by 3 bases and J by 6 bases, 15 bases remained unmatched. This CDR3 is CACDALTGGSATNKLIF. In DNA, the CDR3 is TGTGCCTGTGACGCACTTACTGGGGGATCTGCGACCAATAAACTCATCTTT.

Turning to this clone: For this DNA, TCRdb reports the protein of a much larger clone, which diverges at residue 8, most likely from a read error; the protein presented here is translated directly from the DNA. V and J are TRAV38-2/DV8 and TRDJ1; 12 bases map to TRDD3. TCRdb leaves out the J gene; it was filled in here by matching the DNA to germline. Germline CDR1 is TSESDYY and CDR2 is QEAYKQQN. This CDR3 is built from 20 residues. With V trimmed by 0 bases and J by 0 bases, 12 bases remained unmatched. CDR3 loop: CAYRSGSCWGIRLYTDKLIF. Here the CDR3 DNA reads TGTGCTTATAGGAGCGGGTCTTGCTGGGGGATACGCTTGTACACCGATAAACTCATCTTT.

In regard to this clone: Since a far larger clone is one base different, this is likely a read error. This specimen includes other DNA sequences encoding the same CDR3. CDR3 coding DNA: TGTGCCTGTGACACACTGGGGGATACGGATAAGGGGAAACTCATCTTT. Translating gives CACDTLGDTDKGKLIF. This sequence joins TRDV2 and TRDJ1, with TRDD3 identical over 13 bases. TCRdb carries no J gene annotation; the J gene was assigned here by matching the DNA with germline. The CDR3 spans 16 residues. V was clipped by 1 base and J by 8 bases; unmatched bases: 9. Germline lookup yields CDR1 GEAIGNYY and CDR2 EKD.

A note on this clone: A far larger clone is just one base off, so this is likely a read error. This chain uses TRDV2 with TRDJ1; 8 bases match TRDD3. TCRdb leaves out the J gene; it was filled in here by matching the DNA to germline. The germline V gene encodes CDR1 GEAIGNYY and CDR2 EKD. Germline trimming cut 4 bases from V and 3 bases from J; bases unmatched to any gene: 21. The CDR3 has 19 residues. CDR3 residues: CACDRRLLLGVGAADKLIF. The CDR3 nucleotides are TGTGCCTGTGATAGGCGCCTTTTACTGGGGGTAGGGGCGGCCGATAAACTCATCTTT.

This clone turned up a few times. The TCRdb protein, from a much larger clone, departs from this DNA's translation at residue 8, likely by read error; the protein shown derives from the DNA. V is TRDV2 and J is TRDJ1, with TRDD3 as a possible D gene (6 bases). As TCRdb names no J gene, one was assigned here on the basis of a DNA match to germline. The CDR3 runs to 17 residues. The V gene lost 3 bases and the J gene lost 0 bases, with 19 bases spanning the gap. Germline V lookup: CDR1 GEAIGNYY, CDR2 EKD. The CDR3 nucleotides are TGTGCCTGTGACTCCTTACTGGAGGATACCGACACCGATAAACTCATCTTT. Its protein product is CACDSLLEDTDTDKLIF.

Comments on this clone: Translating this DNA gives a protein that differs at residue 11 from the TCRdb one, which belongs to a much larger clone; a read error is likely, and the protein shown is this translation. The chain carries TRDV2 and TRDJ1; D unresolved. The J gene is not listed in TCRdb, so it was assigned here from a DNA match to germline. The CDR3 sequence is 14 residues long. CDR1 is GEAIGNYY and CDR2 is EKD in the germline V gene. The CDR3 protein is CACDSGRHTDRLIF. The CDR3 coding sequence is TGTGCCTGTGACTCAGGTCGGCACACCGATAGACTCATCTTT.

This clone was picked up a small number of times. The mismatch at residue 21 between this DNA's translation and the TCRdb protein of a much larger clone likely reflects a read error; the protein shown is translated from the DNA. The V gene call reads TRDV1; no J gene was called; the DNA was not used to check the table's D call, TRDD3. The CDR3 totals 23 residues. CDR1 and CDR2 (germline): TSWWSYY, QGS. The CDR3 DNA reads as TGTGCTCTTGGGGAACTAGAAGGTCCTACGTATGCTAACTGGGGGGAGTACACCGATAAACCCATCTTT. This codes for CALGELEGPTYANWGEYTDKPIF.

A few counts support this clone. This likely stems from a read error, as it lies one base from a far larger clone. Within the sample, other DNA sequences also encode this same CDR3. The chain carries TRDV2 and TRDJ2; tentative D call: TRDD3 (6 bases). Germline CDR1 GEAIGNYY, CDR2 EKD. The CDR3 length is 15 residues. Deletions cut 1 base from V and 0 bases from J, with 8 bases between. The CDR3 nucleotides are TGTGCCTGTGACACTGGGGGGGCTTTGACAGCACAACTCTTCTTT. Amino acid sequence: CACDTGGALTAQLFF.